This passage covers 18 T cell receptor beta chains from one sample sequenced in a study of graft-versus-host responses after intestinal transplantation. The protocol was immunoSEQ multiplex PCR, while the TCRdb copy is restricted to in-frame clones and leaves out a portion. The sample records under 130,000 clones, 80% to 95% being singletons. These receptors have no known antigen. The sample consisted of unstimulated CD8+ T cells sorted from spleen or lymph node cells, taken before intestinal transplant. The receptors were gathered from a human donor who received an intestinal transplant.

The CDR3 region is CASGSTGGGVGEQYF. Written as DNA, the CDR3 is TGTGCTAGTGGTTCGACAGGGGGCGGGGTGGGCGAGCAGTACTTC. The chain has TRBV12-5 and TRBJ2-7; 10 bases match TRBD1. The CDR3 is 15 residues long. CDR1 is LGHNT and CDR2 is FRNRAP in the germline V gene. V lost 4 bases to trimming and J lost 6 bases; unmatched junction nucleotides: 9.

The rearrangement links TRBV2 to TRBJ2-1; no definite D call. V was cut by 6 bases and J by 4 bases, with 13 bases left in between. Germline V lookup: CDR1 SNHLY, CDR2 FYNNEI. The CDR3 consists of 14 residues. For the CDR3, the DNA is TGTGCCAGCAGCGATACGACTCCGTACAATGAGCAGTTCTTC. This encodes CASSDTTPYNEQFF.

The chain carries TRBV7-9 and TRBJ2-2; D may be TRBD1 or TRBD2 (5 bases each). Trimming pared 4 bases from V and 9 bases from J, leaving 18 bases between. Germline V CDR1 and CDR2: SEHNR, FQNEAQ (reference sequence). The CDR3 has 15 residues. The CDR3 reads CASSYHTGTKRELFF. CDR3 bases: TGTGCCAGCAGCTACCATACCGGGACCAAGAGGGAGCTGTTTTTT.

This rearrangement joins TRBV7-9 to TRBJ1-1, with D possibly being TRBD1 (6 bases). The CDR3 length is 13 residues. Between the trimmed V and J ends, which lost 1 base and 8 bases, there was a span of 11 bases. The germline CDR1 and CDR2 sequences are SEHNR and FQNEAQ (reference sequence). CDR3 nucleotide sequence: TGTGCCAGCAGCTTAGTGGGGGCAGGGGAAGCTTTCTTT. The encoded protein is CASSLVGAGEAFF.

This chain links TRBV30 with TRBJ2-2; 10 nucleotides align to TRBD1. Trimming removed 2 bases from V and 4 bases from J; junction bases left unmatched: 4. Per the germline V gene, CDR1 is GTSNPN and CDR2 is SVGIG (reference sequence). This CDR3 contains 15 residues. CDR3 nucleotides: TGTGCCTGGAGTACCGGGACAGGGGCCACCGGGGAGCTGTTTTTT. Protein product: CAWSTGTGATGELFF. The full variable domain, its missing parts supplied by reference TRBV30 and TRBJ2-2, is SQTIHQWPATLVQPVGSPLSLECTVEGTSNPNLYWYRQAAGRGLQLLFYSVGIGQISSEVPQNLSASRPQDRQFILSSKKLLLSDSGFYLCAWSTGTGATGELFFGEGSRLTVL.

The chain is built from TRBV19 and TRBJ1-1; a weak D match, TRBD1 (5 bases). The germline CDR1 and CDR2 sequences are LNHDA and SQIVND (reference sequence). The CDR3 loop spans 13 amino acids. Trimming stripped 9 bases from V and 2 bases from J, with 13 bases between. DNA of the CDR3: TGTGCCAGCCACCGGGGCCTCAACACTGAAGCTTTCTTT. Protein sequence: CASHRGLNTEAFF.

The CDR3 protein is CASSLNEQFF. CDR3 in DNA: TGTGCCAGCAGCCTTAATGAGCAGTTCTTC. The chain recombines TRBV25-1 with TRBJ2-1; D is ambiguous. Germline lookup yields CDR1 MGHDK and CDR2 SYGVNS. Trimming cost V 6 bases and J 7 bases, with 4 bases left between them. CDR3 length: 10 residues.

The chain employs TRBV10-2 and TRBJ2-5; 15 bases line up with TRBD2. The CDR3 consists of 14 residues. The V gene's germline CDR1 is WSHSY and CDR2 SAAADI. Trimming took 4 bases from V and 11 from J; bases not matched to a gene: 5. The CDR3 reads CASSGTSGRGEQYF. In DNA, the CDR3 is TGCGCCAGCAGTGGGACTAGCGGGAGGGGGGAGCAGTACTTC.

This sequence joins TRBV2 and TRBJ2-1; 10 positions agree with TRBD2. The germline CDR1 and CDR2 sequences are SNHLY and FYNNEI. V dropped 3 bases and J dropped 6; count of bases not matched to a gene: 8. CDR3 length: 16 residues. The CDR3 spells CASSDFGLAVFNEQFF. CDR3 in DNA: TGTGCCAGCAGTGACTTCGGACTAGCGGTATTCAATGAGCAGTTCTTC.

The CDR3 spells CSVVEGVGEQFF. DNA of the CDR3: TGCAGCGTTGTAGAAGGGGTCGGTGAGCAGTTCTTC. This chain joins TRBV29-1 and TRBJ2-1, with a possible D match to TRBD1 (5 bases). The CDR3 covers 12 residues. With 4 bases removed from V and 9 bases from J, the gap between germline ends came to 13 bases. Germline V CDR1 and CDR2: SQVTM, ANQGSEA.

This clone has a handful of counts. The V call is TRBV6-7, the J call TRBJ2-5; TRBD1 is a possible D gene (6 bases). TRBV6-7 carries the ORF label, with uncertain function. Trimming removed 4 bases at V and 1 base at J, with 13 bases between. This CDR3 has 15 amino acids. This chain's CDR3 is CASSSIQGPQETQYF. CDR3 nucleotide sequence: TGTGCCAGCAGTTCCATCCAGGGGCCCCAAGAGACCCAGTACTTC.

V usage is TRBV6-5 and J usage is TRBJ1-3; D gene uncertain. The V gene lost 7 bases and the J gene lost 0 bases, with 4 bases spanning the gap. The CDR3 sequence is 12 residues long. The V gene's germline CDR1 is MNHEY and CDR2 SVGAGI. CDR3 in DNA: TGTGCCAGCAACCCCTCTGGAAACACCATATATTTT. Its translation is CASNPSGNTIYF.

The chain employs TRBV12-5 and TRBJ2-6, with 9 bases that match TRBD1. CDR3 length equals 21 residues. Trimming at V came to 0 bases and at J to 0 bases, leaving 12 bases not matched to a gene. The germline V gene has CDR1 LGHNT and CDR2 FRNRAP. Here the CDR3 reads CASGLVSNGTGPYSGANVLTF. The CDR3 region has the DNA TGTGCTAGTGGTTTGGTAAGTAACGGGACAGGGCCATACTCTGGGGCCAACGTCCTGACTTTC.

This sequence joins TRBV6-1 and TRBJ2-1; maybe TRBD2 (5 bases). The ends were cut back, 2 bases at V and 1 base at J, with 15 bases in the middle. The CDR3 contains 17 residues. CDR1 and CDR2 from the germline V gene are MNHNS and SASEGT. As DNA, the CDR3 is TGTGCCAGCAGTGAACGGGGTTATGGAGGATCCTACAATGAGCAGTTCTTC. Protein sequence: CASSERGYGGSYNEQFF.

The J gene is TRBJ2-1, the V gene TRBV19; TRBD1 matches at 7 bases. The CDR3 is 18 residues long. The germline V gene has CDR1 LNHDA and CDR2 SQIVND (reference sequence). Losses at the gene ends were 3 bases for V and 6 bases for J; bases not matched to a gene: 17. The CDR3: CASSIWGLITGAPNEQFF. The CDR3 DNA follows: TGTGCCAGTAGTATTTGGGGGTTGATCACAGGGGCCCCCAATGAGCAGTTCTTC.

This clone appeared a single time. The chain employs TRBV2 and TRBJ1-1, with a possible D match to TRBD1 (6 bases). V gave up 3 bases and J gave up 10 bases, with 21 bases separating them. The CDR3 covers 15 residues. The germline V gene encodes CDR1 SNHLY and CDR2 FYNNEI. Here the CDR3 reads CASSDISFGTKGAFF. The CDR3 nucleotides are TGTGCCAGCAGTGATATTTCGTTCGGGACAAAGGGAGCTTTCTTT. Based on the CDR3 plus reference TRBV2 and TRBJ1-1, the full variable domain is EPEVTQTPSHQVTQMGQEVILRCVPISNHLYFYWYRQILGQKVEFLVSFYNNEISEKSEIFDDQFSVERPDGSNFTLKIRSTKLEDSAMYFCASSDISFGTKGAFFGQGTRLTVV.

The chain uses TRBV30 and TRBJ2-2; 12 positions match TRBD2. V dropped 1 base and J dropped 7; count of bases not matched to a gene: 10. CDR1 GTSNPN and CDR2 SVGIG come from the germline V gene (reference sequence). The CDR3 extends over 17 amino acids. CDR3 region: CAWSGTLAGGDGGELFF. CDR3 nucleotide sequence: TGTGCCTGGAGTGGAACACTAGCGGGGGGTGATGGCGGGGAGCTGTTTTTT.

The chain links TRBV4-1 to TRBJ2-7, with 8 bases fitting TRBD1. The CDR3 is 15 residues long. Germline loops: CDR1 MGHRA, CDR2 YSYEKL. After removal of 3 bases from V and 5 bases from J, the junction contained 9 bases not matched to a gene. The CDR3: CASSQGQGAGNEQYF. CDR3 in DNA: TGCGCCAGCAGCCAGGGTCAGGGGGCCGGGAACGAGCAGTACTTC.